These 21 T cell receptor beta chains came from one sample sequenced in a study of CD8 T cells in Susac syndrome. Random hexamers were used to reverse transcribe roughly 0.45 to 1 ug of RNA. TCRdb called the immunoSEQ multiplex PCR reads again in MiXCR, with one record for every CDR3 protein. This sample has more than 75,000 distinct CDR3 sequences; roughly 93% occur once, and the top ten carry 0.26%. The sequencing input was CD8+ T cells from PBMCs. These TCRs come from a human donor in good health.

The genes are TRBV12-3 or TRBV12-4 and TRBJ1-1; no definite D call. This CDR3 contains 12 residues. Trimming stripped 3 bases from V and 8 bases from J, with 10 bases between. In nucleotides, the CDR3 is TGTGCCAGCAGTTTCCCCCTTCGGGAAGCTTTCTTT. Translation: CASSFPLREAFF.

The chain uses TRBV29-1 and TRBJ1-2; TRBD1 matches at 8 bases. Per the germline V gene, CDR1 is SQVTM and CDR2 is ANQGSEA. Unmatched junction bases numbered 10, after V lost 4 bases and J lost 12 bases. This CDR3 comprises 12 residues. The CDR3, as DNA: TGCAGCGTTGTTAGCCAGGGGGCTAAGGACACCTTC. Protein product: CSVVSQGAKDTF. Drawing the rest from reference TRBV29-1 and TRBJ1-2, the complete variable domain is SAVISQKPSRDICQRGTSLTIQCQVDSQVTMMFWYRQQPGQSLTLIATANQGSEATYESGFVIDKFPISRPNLTFSTLTVSNMSPEDSSIYLCSVVSQGAKDTFGSGTRLTVV.

The chain is built from TRBV29-1 and TRBJ2-7, with 9 bases matching TRBD1. With 7 bases clipped from V and 3 bases from J, the junction kept 4 bases outside the gene matches. The CDR3 consists of 12 residues. The germline V gene encodes CDR1 SQVTM and CDR2 ANQGSEA. In DNA, the CDR3 is TGCAGCGCAGGGACAGGGATCTACGAGCAGTACTTC. Translation gives CSAGTGIYEQYF.

The J gene is TRBJ2-7, the V gene TRBV4-1; D is undetermined. Germline lookup yields CDR1 MGHRA and CDR2 YSYEKL. V shed 0 bases and J shed 6 bases, with 12 bases lying between them. The length of the CDR3 is 14 residues. CDR3 amino acids: CASSQEKNWPEQYF. The CDR3 DNA reads as TGCGCCAGCAGCCAAGAGAAGAACTGGCCCGAGCAGTACTTC.

This sequence joins TRBV28 and TRBJ2-3; D remains ambiguous. CDR1 is MDHEN, CDR2 SYDVKM, per germline. V dropped 7 bases and J dropped 2 bases, with 7 bases sitting between them. The CDR3 sequence is 12 residues long. The CDR3 sequence: CASNQITDTQYF. The CDR3 region has the DNA TGTGCCAGCAACCAAATCACAGATACGCAGTATTTT.

V and J are TRBV14 and TRBJ2-4; 9 nucleotides line up with TRBD1. The CDR3 is 16 residues long. CDR1 SGHDN and CDR2 FVKESK come from the germline V gene. The trim removed 0 bases at V and 4 bases at J, leaving 4 bases unmatched. CDR3 sequence: CASSQDPGQGKNIQYF. The CDR3 DNA reads TGTGCCAGCAGCCAAGATCCCGGACAGGGGAAAAACATTCAGTACTTC.

CDR3 residues: CASSSDGYEQYF. For the CDR3, the DNA is TGTGCCAGCAGTTCCGACGGGTACGAGCAGTACTTC. The rearrangement joins TRBV27 to TRBJ2-7; the D is unclear. Germline V gene data show CDR1 as MNHEY and CDR2 as SMNVEV (reference sequence). This CDR3 has 12 amino acids. Trimming removed 4 bases from V and 4 bases from J, with 8 bases in between.

The chain couples TRBV5-1 to TRBJ2-3; maybe TRBD2 (6 bases). This CDR3 is built from 15 residues. Trimming took 0 bases from V and 2 from J, leaving 10 bases between them. In germline, CDR1 is SGHRS, CDR2 YFSETQ. CDR3 loop: CASSLGLDYTDTQYF. The CDR3 DNA reads TGCGCCAGCAGCTTGGGCCTGGACTACACAGATACGCAGTATTTT.

V gene TRBV9 combines with J gene TRBJ1-1; D is unresolved. V shed 0 bases and J shed 5 bases, with 5 bases lying between them. This CDR3 spans 12 amino acids. Per germline, CDR1 SGDLS and CDR2 YYNGEE. In DNA form, the CDR3 reads TGTGCCAGCAGCGTAGGAGGGACTGAAGCTTTCTTT. This gives the protein CASSVGGTEAFF.

The chain links TRBV11-2 to TRBJ2-3; the D is unclear. The CDR3 has 12 residues. The ends were cut back, 3 bases at V and 7 bases at J, with 8 bases in the middle. Germline V gene sequence: CDR1 SGHAT, CDR2 FQNNGV. The CDR3 spells CASSFASNTQYF. The CDR3 region has the DNA TGTGCCAGCAGCTTCGCGAGTAATACGCAGTATTTT.

This clonotype was found once. This chain joins TRBV25-1 and TRBJ1-2; D is unclear. Germline V gene lookup returns CDR1 MGHDK and CDR2 SYGVNS. V was clipped by 2 bases and J by 6 bases, with 13 bases between them. This CDR3 is 14 amino acids long. CDR3 nucleotides: TGTGCCAGCAGTGAAGGAGCCATTTCCCATGGCTACACCTTC. Translated, it gives CASSEGAISHGYTF.

The chain couples TRBV3-1 to TRBJ2-7; D not certain. CDR1 is LGHDT and CDR2 is YNNKEL in the germline V gene (reference sequence). The CDR3 length is 16 residues. V was trimmed by 1 base and J by 2 bases, leaving 15 bases between them. CDR3 region: CASSQGPIIATYEQYF. The CDR3 DNA sequence: TGTGCCAGCAGCCAAGGCCCAATAATTGCCACCTACGAGCAGTACTTC.

The chain has TRBV28 and TRBJ1-2, with 8 bases aligning to TRBD1. The CDR3 is made up of 15 amino acids. The germline V gene has CDR1 MDHEN and CDR2 SYDVKM. V lost 0 bases and J lost 3; bases outside the gene matches: 3. Here the CDR3 reads CASSLWAGGDYGYTF. In DNA form, the CDR3 reads TGTGCCAGCAGTTTATGGGCAGGGGGCGACTATGGCTACACCTTC.

This rearrangement joins TRBV7-2 to TRBJ2-4; D is ambiguous. The germline CDR1 and CDR2 sequences are SGHTA and FQGNSA. The germline V and J ends were trimmed by 1 base and 3 bases, with 10 bases remaining between them. The CDR3 consists of 15 residues. The CDR3 sequence: CASSLDGVGKNIQYF. CDR3 DNA: TGTGCCAGCAGCTTAGATGGGGTTGGCAAAAACATTCAGTACTTC.

The chain joins TRBV7-9 to TRBJ2-7, with D perhaps matching TRBD2 (6 bases). The CDR3 loop spans 15 amino acids. Trimming took off 5 bases at V and 2 bases at J, with 16 bases between the two ends. CDR1 is SEHNR, CDR2 FQNEAQ, per germline (reference sequence). The CDR3 coding sequence is TGTGCCAGCAGCGTAGGGACCGGACTAACCTACGAGCAGTACTTC. Translated: CASSVGTGLTYEQYF.

The chain couples TRBV9 to TRBJ2-5, with TRBD2 as a possible D gene (7 bases). Germline CDR1 and CDR2: SGDLS and YYNGEE. Trimming shortened V by 3 bases and J by 1 base, and 16 bases separated the two germline ends. CDR3 size: 16 residues. DNA for the CDR3: TGTGCCAGCAGCGACCGGGGGCTAGCGGCCCAAGAGACCCAGTACTTC. This encodes CASSDRGLAAQETQYF.

As to this clonotype: One end of the junction varies from germline; a read error may be responsible. The chain employs TRBV7-9 and TRBJ1-2; D perhaps matches TRBD1 (6 bases). CDR1 and CDR2 from the germline V gene are SEHNR and FQNEAQ (reference sequence). This CDR3 contains 12 residues. The CDR3 DNA sequence: TGTGCCAGCAGCTCGAGAGGGACACAATACGGCTTC. Translated: CASSSRGTQYGF.

The V call is TRBV9, the J call TRBJ2-1; D is ambiguous. This CDR3 spans 12 amino acids. The V gene lost 0 bases and the J gene lost 10 bases, with 8 bases spanning the gap. Germline values: CDR1 SGDLS, CDR2 YYNGEE. Here the CDR3 DNA reads TGTGCCAGCAGCGTAGATTCTCGGGAGCAGTTCTTC. Protein: CASSVDSREQFF.

The chain combines TRBV6-5 with TRBJ2-3; 12 bases match TRBD2. The CDR3 consists of 17 residues. Germline trimming cut 1 base from V and 1 base from J; bases unmatched to any gene: 3. Germline V gene sequence: CDR1 MNHEY, CDR2 SVGAGI. CDR3 amino acids: CASSYFRTSGGTDTQYF. CDR3 DNA: TGTGCCAGCAGTTACTTCCGGACTAGCGGGGGCACAGATACGCAGTATTTT.

The chain joins TRBV19 to TRBJ1-1; a weak D match, TRBD1 (5 bases). The CDR3 consists of 15 residues. Germline V lookup: CDR1 LNHDA, CDR2 SQIVND (reference sequence). With 6 bases removed from V and 0 bases from J, the gap between germline ends came to 14 bases. CDR3 nucleotides: TGTGCCAGTAGGGGGATCAGGGAAATGAACACTGAAGCTTTCTTT. Translation: CASRGIREMNTEAFF.

This chain links TRBV30 with TRBJ1-4; D not certain. From germline, CDR1 is GTSNPN and CDR2 SVGIG (reference sequence). Trimming took off 7 bases at V and 0 bases at J, with 9 bases between the two ends. There are 13 residues in the CDR3. The CDR3 reads CAFGPATNEKLFF. In DNA form, the CDR3 reads TGTGCCTTTGGCCCCGCAACTAATGAAAAACTGTTTTTT.